These 25 T cell receptor beta chains were all obtained from the same sample, sequenced in a study of cytomegalovirus exposure and HLA in healthy donors. It was with 60 Vbeta and 13 Jbeta primers that the PCR ran. The table came from immunoSEQ multiplex PCR; TCRdb's copy has only in-frame clones and leaves some out. The data show 140,000 or so clones, 61% seen once. Sequenced material: PBMCs. These TCRs come from a male donor in good health and CMV-seronegative.

The rearrangement joins TRBV9 to TRBJ2-7; TRBD1 matches 12 bases. The germline V gene encodes CDR1 SGDLS and CDR2 YYNGEE. J lost 4 bases, V lost 2 bases, and 25 bases had no gene match. This CDR3 is built from 22 residues. CDR3 in DNA: TGTGCCAGCAGCGTCCAACCCCTTACCGGGACAGGGGGCTTGGAGGGCCAATACGAGCAGTACTTC. This encodes CASSVQPLTGTGGLEGQYEQYF.

The V and J genes are TRBV4-1 and TRBJ2-2; D is unclear. Germline-derived CDR1 and CDR2 are MGHRA and YSYEKL. The length of the CDR3 is 13 residues. V lost 0 bases, J lost 5 bases, and 4 bases lay in between. CDR3 protein: CASSQDPTGELFF. Here the CDR3 DNA reads TGCGCCAGCAGCCAAGATCCTACCGGGGAGCTGTTTTTT.

The chain carries TRBV29-1 and TRBJ1-2, with TRBD1 identical over 8 bases. The CDR3 consists of 14 residues. The junction had 7 bases not matched to a gene; V was cut back by 2 bases and J by 5 bases. Germline CDR1 SQVTM, CDR2 ANQGSEA. CDR3 protein: CSVENQDREYGYTF. In DNA form, the CDR3 reads TGCAGCGTTGAAAACCAGGACAGGGAGTATGGCTACACCTTC.

This clone has more than one count but fewer than ten. The chain carries TRBV28 and TRBJ1-5; D perhaps matches TRBD1 (5 bases). The germline CDR1 and CDR2 sequences are MDHEN and SYDVKM. The CDR3 sequence is 14 residues long. Between the trimmed V and J ends, which lost 7 bases and 7 bases, there was a span of 17 bases. CDR3 residues: CASTIPSRVQPQHF. CDR3 nucleotides: TGTGCCAGCACCATACCCAGCAGGGTACAGCCCCAGCATTTT.

This CDR3 is CASSAHRGLGETQYF. The CDR3 DNA follows: TGTGCCAGCAGCGCCCACAGGGGGCTTGGAGAGACCCAGTACTTC. The gene calls are TRBV9 and TRBJ2-5; 9 bases fit TRBD1. CDR3 length equals 15 residues. The germline V gene encodes CDR1 SGDLS and CDR2 YYNGEE. V gave up 3 bases and J gave up 4 bases; unmatched junction bases: 7.

The V and J genes are TRBV29-1 and TRBJ2-2, with 7 bases aligning to TRBD1. This CDR3 region has 15 residues. The V gene's germline CDR1 is SQVTM and CDR2 ANQGSEA. Trimming cost V 5 bases and J 3 bases; bases outside gene matches: 9. The CDR3 DNA reads TGCAGCGTTCATCGCCGGGACAGCTACACCGGGGAGCTGTTTTTT. Encoded protein: CSVHRRDSYTGELFF.

CDR3 bases: TGTGCCAGCAGCTCCGGGGGACAGGGGAAGACTTTCTTT. Its translation is CASSSGGQGKTFF. V usage is TRBV7-8 and J usage is TRBJ1-1; 10 nucleotides line up with TRBD1. The V gene's germline CDR1 is SGHVS and CDR2 FQNEAQ. The CDR3 covers 13 residues. Trimming removed 4 bases from V and 12 bases from J; junction bases left unmatched: 8.

The chain joins TRBV5-6 to TRBJ2-5, with TRBD2 matching 12 bases. The CDR3 extends over 18 amino acids. CDR1 SGHDT and CDR2 YYEEEE come from the germline V gene. With V trimmed by 4 bases and J by 5 bases, 15 bases remained unmatched. Here the CDR3 DNA reads TGTGCCAGCAGCGCGTGGACTAGCGGGGTGGGCGTCGGTGAGACCCAGTACTTC. Translated: CASSAWTSGVGVGETQYF.

The rearrangement joins TRBV7-2 to TRBJ1-2; no reliable D call. This CDR3 contains 11 residues. From germline, CDR1 is SGHTA and CDR2 FQGNSA. Trimming took 5 bases from V and 4 from J, leaving 5 bases between them. The CDR3 coding sequence is TGTGCCAGCAGCCCAATCTATGGCTACACCTTC. Amino acids: CASSPIYGYTF.

The rearrangement uses TRBV19 and TRBJ2-2; 7 bases are shared with TRBD2. The CDR3 totals 14 residues. Losses at the gene ends were 7 bases for V and 0 bases for J; bases not matched to a gene: 2. CDR1 LNHDA and CDR2 SQIVND come from the germline V gene (reference sequence). CDR3 sequence reads: CASNLAANTGELFF. The CDR3 DNA sequence: TGTGCCAGTAATCTAGCGGCGAACACCGGGGAGCTGTTTTTT.

The chain recombines TRBV30 with TRBJ2-3; D may be TRBD2 (7 bases). The length of the CDR3 is 15 residues. From germline, CDR1 is GTSNPN and CDR2 SVGIG (reference sequence). Trimming pared 2 bases from V and 0 bases from J, leaving 12 bases between. The CDR3 sequence is CAWSLGGASTDTQYF. CDR3 DNA: TGTGCCTGGAGTTTGGGGGGGGCTAGCACAGATACGCAGTATTTT.

The chain carries TRBV28 and TRBJ1-1, with 8 bases matching TRBD1. The germline gives CDR1 MDHEN, CDR2 SYDVKM. After removal of 3 bases from V and 4 bases from J, the junction contained 4 bases not matched to a gene. The CDR3 consists of 14 residues. This chain's CDR3 is CASSFTTGGTEAFF. CDR3 sequence (DNA): TGTGCCAGCAGTTTTACTACAGGGGGCACTGAAGCTTTCTTT.

Points on this clone: The sample contains more than one DNA sequence encoding this CDR3. The rearrangement joins TRBV27 to TRBJ1-1, with unresolved D. Trimming stripped 2 bases from V and 2 bases from J, with 3 bases between. This CDR3 region has 12 residues. The germline CDR1 and CDR2 sequences are MNHEY and SMNVEV (reference sequence). CDR3 sequence: CASSLPNTEAFF. CDR3 DNA: TGTGCCAGCAGTTTACCTAACACTGAAGCTTTCTTT.

This chain uses TRBV7-3 with TRBJ1-2; 7 bases are a match to TRBD1. With 5 bases clipped from V and 6 bases from J, the junction kept 12 bases outside the gene matches. Germline V lookup: CDR1 SGHTA, CDR2 FQGTGA. The CDR3 covers 15 residues. The DNA for the CDR3 is TGTGCCAGCAGCCCGCAGAGGGGGCTATGGGATGGCTACACCTTC. Amino acid sequence: CASSPQRGLWDGYTF. Looking up the rest from reference TRBV7-3 and TRBJ1-2 gives the full variable domain: GAGVSQTPSNKVTEKGKYVELRCDPISGHTALYWYRQSLGQGPEFLIYFQGTGAADDSGLPNDRFFAVRPEGSVSTLKIQRTERGDSAVYLCASSPQRGLWDGYTFGSGTRLTVV.

V gene TRBV21-1 combines with J gene TRBJ1-3; TRBD1, the table's D call, was not compared with the DNA. TRBV21-1 is a listed pseudogene. There are 14 residues in the CDR3. The CDR3 DNA is TGTGCCAGCAGCAGGACAGGCCCTGGAAACACCATATATTTT. Translating it yields CASSRTGPGNTIYF.

This clone was seen a few times. The V gene is TRBV4-3, the J gene TRBJ2-3; 12 bases fit TRBD1. J was trimmed by 4 bases and V by 4 bases; bases with no gene match: 9. CDR1 is LGHNA, CDR2 YSLEER, per germline. CDR3 length: 17 amino acids. In DNA, the CDR3 is TGCGCCAGCAGCCGCCAACCGGGACAGGGGGCTTCAGATACGCAGTATTTT. Protein: CASSRQPGQGASDTQYF.

This clone was counted only a few times. The V call is TRBV7-2, the J call TRBJ1-1, with D uncertain. V shed 1 base and J shed 5 bases, with 8 bases lying between them. Germline V gene data show CDR1 as SGHTA and CDR2 as FQGNSA. The CDR3 runs 13 residues. As DNA, the CDR3 is TGTGCCAGCAGCTTAGGTGGGAGAACTGAAGCTTTCTTT. It yields the protein CASSLGGRTEAFF. The full variable domain, completed using reference TRBV7-2 and TRBJ1-1, is GAGVSQSPSNKVTEKGKDVELRCDPISGHTALYWYRQSLGQGLEFLIYFQGNSAPDKSGLPSDRFSAERTGGSVSTLTIQRTQQEDSAVYLCASSLGGRTEAFFGQGTRLTVV.

This sequence joins TRBV19 and TRBJ2-7; weak D call: TRBD1 (6 bases). There are 15 residues in the CDR3. The germline V gene has CDR1 LNHDA and CDR2 SQIVND (reference sequence). V shed 6 bases and J shed 1 base, with 16 bases lying between them. The CDR3 protein is CASSLTGTQSYEQYF. The CDR3 coding sequence is TGTGCCAGTAGCCTTACCGGGACACAATCCTACGAGCAGTACTTC.

This rearrangement joins TRBV6-1 to TRBJ1-5, with a tentative D call TRBD1 (6 bases). This CDR3 region has 15 residues. V lost 3 bases to trimming and J lost 7 bases, with 16 bases between them. CDR1 is MNHNS, CDR2 SASEGT, per germline. CDR3 loop: CASSEGRGERQPQHF. Here the CDR3 DNA reads TGTGCCAGCAGTGAGGGCAGGGGCGAGCGGCAGCCCCAGCATTTT.

J is TRBJ2-7 and V is TRBV18, with D possibly TRBD1 on 6 matching bases. The CDR3 runs to 14 residues. CDR1 KGHSH and CDR2 LQKENI come from the germline V gene. V lost 6 bases to trimming and J lost 3 bases, with 15 bases between them. Here the CDR3 reads CASSTGQSSYEQYF. CDR3 DNA: TGTGCCAGCTCTACGGGACAAAGTAGCTACGAGCAGTACTTC.

This clone was seen a single time. The chain carries TRBV25-1 and TRBJ2-2; 7 bases fit TRBD1. Germline V gives CDR1 MGHDK, CDR2 SYGVNS. Trimming took 2 bases from V and 7 from J; bases not matched to a gene: 7. The CDR3 covers 15 residues. The CDR3 DNA sequence: TGTGCCAGCAGTGAAGCGACAGGGCGAGTCGGGGAGCTGTTTTTT. Protein product: CASSEATGRVGELFF.

This rearrangement joins TRBV7-5 to TRBJ1-1; the listed D gene, TRBD1, was not tested against the DNA. TRBV7-5 is deemed a pseudogene. This CDR3 comprises 15 residues. The CDR3, as DNA: TGTGTCAGAAGCTTAGCTCCGGGACAGCGTAGTGAAGCTTTCTTT. Residues: CVRSLAPGQRSEAFF.

DNA of the CDR3: TGTGCCAGTAGTCCCCGGACAGGGAGCAATCAGCCCCAGCATTTT. It yields the protein CASSPRTGSNQPQHF. The chain uses TRBV19 and TRBJ1-5, with 8 bases fitting TRBD1. This CDR3 comprises 15 residues. Per the germline V gene, CDR1 is LNHDA and CDR2 is SQIVND (reference sequence). The ends lost 5 bases at V and 1 base at J; junction bases unmatched: 4.

This clone was found a few times. This chain links TRBV27 with TRBJ1-1, with D unresolved. The CDR3 sequence is 14 residues long. Germline CDR1 and CDR2: MNHEY and SMNVEV (reference sequence). Trimming stripped 2 bases from V and 4 bases from J, with 11 bases between. CDR3 residues: CASSLIQESTEAFF. The CDR3 nucleotides read TGTGCCAGCAGTTTAATTCAGGAATCCACTGAAGCTTTCTTT.

The chain recombines TRBV5-4 with TRBJ1-3; D perhaps matches TRBD1 (6 bases). Trimming took 7 bases from V and 3 from J, leaving 14 bases between them. Germline CDR1 is SGHNT and CDR2 is YYREEE (reference sequence). The CDR3 totals 14 residues. The CDR3 DNA sequence: TGTGCCAGCCGAAACCAGGGGTTTGGAAACACCATATATTTT. As protein: CASRNQGFGNTIYF.